The present T cell receptor beta chain was sequenced within a study of blood T cell repertoires in COVID-19. Study overall: Sites across the United States, Italy and Spain contributed samples from acute and convalescent COVID-19.

J gave up 2 bases and V 4 bases, and 4 bases lay outside the gene matches. This CDR3 is 15 amino acids long. Germline loops: CDR1 SGHRS, CDR2 YFSETQ. Seattle cases were enrolled at active infection and followed longitudinally. Authors' analysis steps: Nucleated cell counts were estimated from reference gene primer amplification. The table came from immunoSEQ multiplex PCR; TCRdb's copy has only in-frame clones and leaves some out. From that table come the V and J calls and clone size; the DNA was used to work out D and trimming. Of approximately 300,000 clones detected, nearly 90% appear once; the ten largest clones hold 0.95% to 1.3%.

The chain links TRBV5-1 to TRBJ2-3, with TRBD2 matching over 10 bases. This clonotype was obtained from a woman aged 40 to 50 with COVID-19, enrolled during active disease. The sample taken for sequencing was peripheral blood. CDR3 protein: CASSAGLATTDTQYF. The CDR3 DNA sequence: TGCGCCAGCAGCGCGGGACTAGCGACCACAGATACGCAGTATTTT.